This T cell receptor (beta chain) stems from a study of blood T cell repertoires in COVID-19. On the study more broadly: Researchers got acute and convalescent COVID-19 samples from the United States, Italy and Spain. From T cells, B-cell-depleted T cells, or PBMCs came the material, which was cDNA or gDNA.

In the original workflow: From reference gene primer amplification, estimates of nucleated cell counts were derived. Here immunoSEQ multiplex PCR was the method, and the copy in TCRdb shows in-frame clones only, minus some. The DNA was the basis for D and trimming; V, J and clone size are from that table. The sample includes some 62,000 clones, around 73% of them seen just once. Recruited during active infection, patients (from Seattle) were subsequently followed longitudinally. Trimming removed 4 bases at V and 4 bases at J, with 11 bases between. The CDR3 has 14 amino acids. CDR1 and CDR2 from the germline V gene are MNHNY and SVGAGI (reference sequence).

V and J are TRBV6-6 and TRBJ2-4; D is possibly TRBD1 (6 bases). The receptor was derived from a man aged 55 to 70 with COVID-19, enrolled during active disease. The source material was peripheral blood. DNA of the CDR3: TGTGCCAGCAGTTGGCCAGGGACAAAAAACATTCAGTACTTC. Protein: CASSWPGTKNIQYF.